Each of the 14 T cell receptor beta chains below was sequenced from the same sample in a study of CD8+ T cells in alopecia areata. Extracted from the samples, RNA was reverse transcribed into cDNA to serve as the sequencing template. Using immunoSEQ multiplex PCR, the repertoire was profiled, and TCRdb retains in-frame clones only, with some absent. The sample carries around 120,000 clones, 30% to 40% recorded once. Sequencing used CD4+ T cells sorted from blood. These receptors were collected from a human donor with alopecia areata.

The chain links TRBV4-3 to TRBJ2-7; D not resolved. V was shortened by 0 bases and J by 2 bases, with 11 bases between the two germline ends. Germline V gene sequence: CDR1 LGHNA, CDR2 YSLEER. The CDR3 spans 15 residues. DNA of the CDR3: TGCGCCAGCAGCCAAGAGCTAGTCCCCGCCTACGAGCAGTACTTC. Protein product: CASSQELVPAYEQYF.

The chain joins TRBV29-1 to TRBJ2-5; no firm D call. The CDR3 has 13 residues. V was cut by 5 bases and J by 7 bases, with 17 bases left in between. Germline loops: CDR1 SQVTM, CDR2 ANQGSEA. Here the CDR3 reads CSVRLVLLATQYF. In DNA form, the CDR3 reads TGCAGCGTTCGTTTGGTACTCCTGGCGACCCAGTACTTC.

This chain connects TRBV19 to TRBJ2-1, with 8 nucleotides matching TRBD1. The CDR3 is 16 residues long. Germline V CDR1 and CDR2: LNHDA, SQIVND (reference sequence). V lost 3 bases to trimming and J lost 0 bases; unmatched junction nucleotides: 4. The CDR3 loop reads CASSMGGQVSYNEQFF. Written as DNA, the CDR3 is TGTGCCAGTAGTATGGGGGGACAGGTCTCCTACAATGAGCAGTTCTTC.

CDR3 residues: CSVAWDRTGNTIYF. CDR3 DNA: TGCAGCGTTGCCTGGGACAGAACTGGAAACACCATATATTTT. This chain uses TRBV29-1 with TRBJ1-3; 7 nucleotides agree with TRBD1. Germline trimming cut 4 bases from V and 2 bases from J; bases unmatched to any gene: 5. The CDR3 covers 14 residues. CDR1 and CDR2 from the germline V gene are SQVTM and ANQGSEA. Looking up the rest from reference TRBV29-1 and TRBJ1-3 gives the full variable domain: SAVISQKPSRDICQRGTSLTIQCQVDSQVTMMFWYRQQPGQSLTLIATANQGSEATYESGFVIDKFPISRPNLTFSTLTVSNMSPEDSSIYLCSVAWDRTGNTIYFGEGSWLTVV.

This clone was counted a few times. The genes are TRBV30 and TRBJ2-6, with D uncertain. CDR1 GTSNPN and CDR2 SVGIG come from the germline V gene (reference sequence). CDR3 size: 17 residues. Deletions cut 1 base from V and 0 bases from J, with 13 bases between. The CDR3 loop is CAWSGARLSSGANVLTF. The CDR3 DNA reads TGTGCCTGGAGTGGGGCCCGCTTAAGCTCTGGGGCCAACGTCCTGACTTTC.

The chain couples TRBV7-9 to TRBJ2-7; the match to TRBD2 covers 7 bases. Per the germline V gene, CDR1 is SEHNR and CDR2 is FQNEAQ (reference sequence). V shed 1 base, J shed 6 bases, and the junction held 6 bases outside the gene matches. CDR3 size: 14 residues. CDR3 nucleotide sequence: TGTGCCAGCAGCTTAGAGGGAGGGGCAGTCGAGCAGTACTTC. Amino acid sequence: CASSLEGGAVEQYF.

In this sample, this clone turned up a few times. This sequence joins TRBV29-1 and TRBJ1-3; D unresolved. Deletions cut 4 bases from V and 7 bases from J, with 11 bases between. The CDR3 runs to 12 residues. CDR1 SQVTM and CDR2 ANQGSEA come from the germline V gene. CDR3 sequence reads: CSVAPVGNTIYF. DNA for the CDR3: TGCAGCGTTGCCCCGGTTGGGAACACCATATATTTT.

This chain links TRBV7-2 with TRBJ2-7; D uncertain. Between the trimmed V and J ends, which lost 5 bases and 0 bases, there was a span of 11 bases. CDR1 and CDR2 from the germline V gene are SGHTA and FQGNSA. The CDR3 length is 14 residues. The CDR3: CASSTRRNSYEQYF. The CDR3 DNA reads TGTGCCAGCAGCACCCGACGGAACTCCTACGAGCAGTACTTC. Full variable domain (rest looked up from reference TRBV7-2 and TRBJ2-7): GAGVSQSPSNKVTEKGKDVELRCDPISGHTALYWYRQSLGQGLEFLIYFQGNSAPDKSGLPSDRFSAERTGGSVSTLTIQRTQQEDSAVYLCASSTRRNSYEQYFGPGTRLTVT.

The gene calls are TRBV6-5 and TRBJ2-1; 8 bases align to TRBD1. V lost 4 bases to trimming and J lost 8 bases; unmatched junction nucleotides: 7. The CDR3 is made up of 14 amino acids. Germline-derived CDR1 and CDR2 are MNHEY and SVGAGI. The CDR3 DNA sequence: TGTGCCAGCAGTTTAGGACAGGGCCCTGATGAGCAGTTCTTC. Its protein product is CASSLGQGPDEQFF.

The chain employs TRBV18 and TRBJ2-1, with D unclear. V lost 6 bases and J 8 bases, leaving 11 bases between the germline ends. The CDR3 totals 12 residues. Per the germline V gene, CDR1 is KGHSH and CDR2 is LQKENI. CDR3 nucleotides: TGTGCCAGCTCGCGGAGTCGGGATGAGCAGTTCTTC. The encoded protein is CASSRSRDEQFF. The full variable domain, its missing parts supplied by reference TRBV18 and TRBJ2-1, is NAGVMQNPRHLVRRRGQEARLRCSPMKGHSHVYWYRQLPEEGLKFMVYLQKENIIDESGMPKERFSAEFPKEGPSILRIQQVVRGDSAAYFCASSRSRDEQFFGPGTRLTVL.

The chain recombines TRBV19 with TRBJ2-3; D not certain. V lost 3 bases and J lost 4, with 8 bases in between. Germline V CDR1 and CDR2: LNHDA, SQIVND (reference sequence). The CDR3 has 13 residues. The chain's CDR3 is CASSIGSADTQYF. The CDR3 bases are TGTGCCAGTAGTATTGGTTCCGCAGATACGCAGTATTTT.

Notes on this clone: Other DNA sequences in the same sample also yield this CDR3. The J gene is TRBJ2-2, the V gene TRBV30; perhaps TRBD2 as D (5 bases). V lost 5 bases and J lost 3, with 10 bases in between. The CDR3 is 13 residues long. Germline loops: CDR1 GTSNPN, CDR2 SVGIG (reference sequence). As DNA, the CDR3 is TGTGCCTGGTCGGTGAGGGACACCGGGGAGCTGTTTTTT. Translated: CAWSVRDTGELFF. The full variable domain, with the rest looked up from reference TRBV30 and TRBJ2-2, is SQTIHQWPATLVQPVGSPLSLECTVEGTSNPNLYWYRQAAGRGLQLLFYSVGIGQISSEVPQNLSASRPQDRQFILSSKKLLLSDSGFYLCAWSVRDTGELFFGEGSRLTVL.

This clone was observed a few times. The rearrangement links TRBV29-1 to TRBJ1-2; TRBD1 aligns across 10 bases. Germline loops: CDR1 SQVTM, CDR2 ANQGSEA. V shed 5 bases, J shed 4 bases, and the junction held 7 bases outside the gene matches. This CDR3 has 14 residues. The CDR3 region has the DNA TGCAGCGTTTTGACAGGGGGCATTCGCTATGGCTACACCTTC. Its translation: CSVLTGGIRYGYTF.

This clone was seen a few times. The chain uses TRBV15 and TRBJ1-1; D not resolved. Germline V gives CDR1 LNHNV, CDR2 YYDKDF (reference sequence). V shed 1 base and J shed 1 base, with 10 bases lying between them. The CDR3 loop spans 15 amino acids. This chain's CDR3 is CATSRVGSKNTEAFF. In nucleotides, the CDR3 is TGTGCCACCAGCAGAGTTGGCTCGAAGAACACTGAAGCTTTCTTT.